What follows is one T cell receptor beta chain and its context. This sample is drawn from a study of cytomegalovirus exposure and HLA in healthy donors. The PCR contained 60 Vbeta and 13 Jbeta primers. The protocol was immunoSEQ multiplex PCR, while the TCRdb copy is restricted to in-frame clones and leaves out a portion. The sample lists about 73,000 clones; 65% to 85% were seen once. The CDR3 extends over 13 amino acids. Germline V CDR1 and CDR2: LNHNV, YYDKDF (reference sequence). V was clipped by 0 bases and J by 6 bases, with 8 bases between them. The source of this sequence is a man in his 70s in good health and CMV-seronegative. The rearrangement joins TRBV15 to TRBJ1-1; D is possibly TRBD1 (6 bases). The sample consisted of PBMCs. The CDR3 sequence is CATSRDAGAEAFF. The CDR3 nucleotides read TGTGCCACCAGCAGAGATGCAGGGGCTGAAGCTTTCTTT.